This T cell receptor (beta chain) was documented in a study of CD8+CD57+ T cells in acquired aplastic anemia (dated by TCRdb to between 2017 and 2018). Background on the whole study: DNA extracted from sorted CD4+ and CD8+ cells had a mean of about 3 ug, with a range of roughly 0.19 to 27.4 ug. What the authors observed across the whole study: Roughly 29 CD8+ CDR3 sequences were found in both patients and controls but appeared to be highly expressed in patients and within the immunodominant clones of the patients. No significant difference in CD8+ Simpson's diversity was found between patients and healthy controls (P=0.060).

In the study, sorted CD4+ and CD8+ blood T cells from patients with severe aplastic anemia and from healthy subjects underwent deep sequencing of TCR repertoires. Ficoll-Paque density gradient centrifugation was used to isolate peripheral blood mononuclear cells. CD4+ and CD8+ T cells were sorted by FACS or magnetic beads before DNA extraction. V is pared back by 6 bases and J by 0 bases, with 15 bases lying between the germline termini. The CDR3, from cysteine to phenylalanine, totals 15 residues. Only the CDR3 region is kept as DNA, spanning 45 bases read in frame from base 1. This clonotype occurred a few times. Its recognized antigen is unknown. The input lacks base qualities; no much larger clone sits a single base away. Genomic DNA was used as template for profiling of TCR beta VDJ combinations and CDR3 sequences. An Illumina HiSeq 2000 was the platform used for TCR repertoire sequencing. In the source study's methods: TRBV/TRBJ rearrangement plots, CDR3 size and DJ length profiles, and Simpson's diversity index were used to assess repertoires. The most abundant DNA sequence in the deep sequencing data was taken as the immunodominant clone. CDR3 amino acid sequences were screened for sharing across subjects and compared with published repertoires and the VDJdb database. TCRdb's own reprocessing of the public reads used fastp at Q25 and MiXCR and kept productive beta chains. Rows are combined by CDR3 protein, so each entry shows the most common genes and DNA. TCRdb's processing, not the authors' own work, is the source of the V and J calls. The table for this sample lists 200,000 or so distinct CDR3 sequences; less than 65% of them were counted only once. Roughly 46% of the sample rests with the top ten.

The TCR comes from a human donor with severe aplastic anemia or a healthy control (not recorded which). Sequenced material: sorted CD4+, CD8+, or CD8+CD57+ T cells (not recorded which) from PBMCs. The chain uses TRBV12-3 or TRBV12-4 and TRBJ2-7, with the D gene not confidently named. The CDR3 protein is CASSVEGQSSYEQYF. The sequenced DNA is TGTGCCAGCAGCGTAGAAGGCCAGAGCTCCTACGAGCAGTACTTC.